A selection of T cell receptor beta chains follows, all from one sample in a study of cytomegalovirus exposure and HLA in healthy donors. The table came from immunoSEQ multiplex PCR; TCRdb's copy has only in-frame clones and leaves some out. The sample carries around 100,000 clones, roughly 66% recorded once. Material for sequencing was PBMCs. Receptors were obtained from a woman in her 30s in good health and CMV-seronegative. Both conserved end residues are part of each CDR3. A row's size may be missing; if present it is once, few, many or a size class.

v_call clone_size cdr3_aa
TRBV28 . CPVAGGPPDEQYF
TRBV4-1 . CASSQGPLAGHEQYF
TRBV7-2 few CASNQRGQGLSPLHF
TRBV2 . CASKVGDTNNYEQYF
TRBV6-1 . CASSEIVGSGSLFF
TRBV7-9 few CASSLTLGLAGDGTGELFF
TRBV4-3 . CASSQISGTGFEEQYF
TRBV28 . CASSGSYGYTF
TRBV14 few CASRQTGTGGPRALHF
TRBV5-6 . CASSTAHEQFF
TRBV6-6 few CASSSGILPQHF
TRBV4-3 . CASSQGTGGKNTEAFF
TRBV7-9 . CASSALTGNTEAFF
TRBV6-1 many CASSDGPAGEVIQYF
TRBV7-6 . CASSLDGTGGSEQYF
TRBV5-1 few CASSYRPGQSMYNEQFF
TRBV2 few CASSPTGFGETQYF
TRBV28 . CASTLGRESLNEQFF
TRBV6-4 . CASSERGGEADTQYF
TRBV19 few CASSRLAVRSYNEQFF
TRBV7-9 . CASSHLGQGVGEQYF
TRBV6-6 . CASIPAGRIEKLFF
TRBV29-1 . CSVEIPKRGPNNEQFF
TRBV6-1 few CASSEVAGRLDQPQHF
TRBV27 few CASSLRGTSGRAVSDTQYF
TRBV18 . CASSQGLAGGTDTQYF
TRBV4-1 few CASSQDGEGVNTEAFF
TRBV7-2 few CASSQLAGLYNEQFF
TRBV9 . CASSANQGDGNQPQHF
TRBV28 few CASSLYWGREVDSNQPQHF
TRBV5-1 . CASSLVPSGGNNEQFF
TRBV9 . CASSVALGSQETQYF
TRBV9 . CASSVEAGQASEQYF
TRBV5-1 few CASSPGGVIEQFF
TRBV2 few CASKAGQGNYGYTF
TRBV5-6 few CASSLGRAGNTIYF
TRBV10-2 . CASSPSSGAYEQYF